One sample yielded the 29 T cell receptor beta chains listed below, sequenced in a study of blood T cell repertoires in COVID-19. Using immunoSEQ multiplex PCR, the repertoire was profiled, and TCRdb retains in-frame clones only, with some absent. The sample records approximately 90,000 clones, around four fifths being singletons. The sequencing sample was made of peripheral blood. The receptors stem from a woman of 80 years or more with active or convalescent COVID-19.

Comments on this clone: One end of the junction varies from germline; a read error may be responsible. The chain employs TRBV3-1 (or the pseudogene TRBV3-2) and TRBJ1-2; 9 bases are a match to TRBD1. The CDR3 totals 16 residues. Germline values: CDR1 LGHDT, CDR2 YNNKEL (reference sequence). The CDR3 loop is CASTQSFDRGFSGYTF. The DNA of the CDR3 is TGTGCCAGCACCCAATCATTCGACAGGGGGTTTTCCGGCTACACCTTC.

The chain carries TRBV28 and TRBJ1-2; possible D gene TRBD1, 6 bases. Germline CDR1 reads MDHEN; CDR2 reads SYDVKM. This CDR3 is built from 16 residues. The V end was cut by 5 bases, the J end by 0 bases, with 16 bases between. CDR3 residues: CASSNPQGTANYGYTF. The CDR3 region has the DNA TGTGCCAGCAGTAACCCACAGGGCACGGCTAACTATGGCTACACCTTC.

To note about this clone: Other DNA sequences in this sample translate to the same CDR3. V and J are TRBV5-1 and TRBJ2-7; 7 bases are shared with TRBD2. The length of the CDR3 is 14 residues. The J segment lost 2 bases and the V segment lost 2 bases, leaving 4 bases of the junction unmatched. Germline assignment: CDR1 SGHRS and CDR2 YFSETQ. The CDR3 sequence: CASSFASGTYEQYF. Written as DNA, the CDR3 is TGCGCCAGCAGCTTCGCTAGCGGTACCTACGAGCAGTACTTC.

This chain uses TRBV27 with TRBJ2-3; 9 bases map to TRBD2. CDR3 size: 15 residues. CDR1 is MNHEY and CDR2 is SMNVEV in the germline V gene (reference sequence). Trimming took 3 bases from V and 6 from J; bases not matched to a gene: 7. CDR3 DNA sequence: TGTGCCAGCAGTTTGCGGGAGGGCCGCAGCGATACGCAGTATTTT. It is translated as CASSLREGRSDTQYF.

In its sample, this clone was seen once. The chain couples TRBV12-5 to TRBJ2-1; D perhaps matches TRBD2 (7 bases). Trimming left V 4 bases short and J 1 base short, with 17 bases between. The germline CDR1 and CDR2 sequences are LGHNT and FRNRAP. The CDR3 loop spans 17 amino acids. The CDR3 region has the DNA TGTGCTAGTGGTTCACGAGGTAGGGGGGGGTCCTACAATGAGCAGTTCTTC. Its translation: CASGSRGRGGSYNEQFF.

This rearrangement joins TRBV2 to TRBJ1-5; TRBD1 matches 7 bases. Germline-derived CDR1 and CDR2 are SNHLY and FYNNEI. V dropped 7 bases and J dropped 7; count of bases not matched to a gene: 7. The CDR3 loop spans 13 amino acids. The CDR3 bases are TGTGCCAGCAACCGGGACAGCCAACAGCCCCAGCATTTT. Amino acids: CASNRDSQQPQHF.

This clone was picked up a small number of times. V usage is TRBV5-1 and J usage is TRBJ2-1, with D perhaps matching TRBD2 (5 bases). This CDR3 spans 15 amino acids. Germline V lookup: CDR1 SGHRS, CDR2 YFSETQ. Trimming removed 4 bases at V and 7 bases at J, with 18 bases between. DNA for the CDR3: TGCGCCAGCAGCCCCAGCGGAGCGGATTTTAATGAGCAGTTCTTC. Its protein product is CASSPSGADFNEQFF.

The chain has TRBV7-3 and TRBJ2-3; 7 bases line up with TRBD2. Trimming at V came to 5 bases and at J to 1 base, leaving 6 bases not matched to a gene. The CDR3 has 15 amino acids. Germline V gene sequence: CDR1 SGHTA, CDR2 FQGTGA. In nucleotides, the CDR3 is TGTGCCAGCAGCCCTCACCGGGGGGGCACAGATACGCAGTATTTT. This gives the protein CASSPHRGGTDTQYF.

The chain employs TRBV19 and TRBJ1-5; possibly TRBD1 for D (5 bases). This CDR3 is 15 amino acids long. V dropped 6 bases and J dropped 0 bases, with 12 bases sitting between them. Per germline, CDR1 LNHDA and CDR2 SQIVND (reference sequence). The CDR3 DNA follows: TGTGCCAGTAGCCGAGGCGGGGGTAGCAATCAGCCCCAGCATTTT. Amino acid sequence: CASSRGGGSNQPQHF.

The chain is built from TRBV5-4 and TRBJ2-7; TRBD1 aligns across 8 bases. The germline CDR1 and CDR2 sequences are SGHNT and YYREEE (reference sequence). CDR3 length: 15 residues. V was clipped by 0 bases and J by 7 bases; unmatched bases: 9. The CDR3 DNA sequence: TGTGCCAGCAGCTTGGAAACAGGGGGTGTGGGTGAGCAGTACTTC. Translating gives CASSLETGGVGEQYF. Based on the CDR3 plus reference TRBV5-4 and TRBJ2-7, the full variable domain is ETGVTQSPTHLIKTRGQQVTLRCSSQSGHNTVSWYQQALGQGPQFIFQYYREEENGRGNFPPRFSGLQFPNYSSELNVNALELDDSALYLCASSLETGGVGEQYFGPGTRLTVT.

The CDR3 coding sequence is TGCGCCAGCAGCCCTGACACAGGGACGAATCAGCCCCAGCATTTT. Its protein product is CASSPDTGTNQPQHF. The chain links TRBV5-1 to TRBJ1-5; a weak D match, TRBD1 (6 bases). V shed 4 bases and J shed 4 bases, with 15 bases lying between them. There are 15 residues in the CDR3. Germline CDR1 reads SGHRS; CDR2 reads YFSETQ.

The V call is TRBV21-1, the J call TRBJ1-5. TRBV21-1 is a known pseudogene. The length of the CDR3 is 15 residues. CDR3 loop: CASSKVSYSNQPQHF. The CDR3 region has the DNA TGTGCCAGCAGCAAAGTGTCTTATAGCAATCAGCCCCAGCATTTT.

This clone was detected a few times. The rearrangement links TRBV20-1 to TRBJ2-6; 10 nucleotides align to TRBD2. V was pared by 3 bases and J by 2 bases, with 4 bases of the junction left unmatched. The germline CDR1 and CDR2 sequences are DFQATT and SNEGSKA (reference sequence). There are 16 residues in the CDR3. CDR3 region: CSASRGLAAGANVLTF. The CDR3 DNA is TGCAGTGCTAGTCGAGGACTAGCGGCTGGGGCCAACGTCCTGACTTTC.

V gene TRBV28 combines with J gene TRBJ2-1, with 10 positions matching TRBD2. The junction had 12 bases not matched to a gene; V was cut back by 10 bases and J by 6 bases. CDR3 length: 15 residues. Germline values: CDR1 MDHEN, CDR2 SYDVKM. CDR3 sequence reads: CATGRGLALGNEQFF. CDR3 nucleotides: TGTGCCACAGGTAGGGGACTAGCGCTTGGCAATGAGCAGTTCTTC.

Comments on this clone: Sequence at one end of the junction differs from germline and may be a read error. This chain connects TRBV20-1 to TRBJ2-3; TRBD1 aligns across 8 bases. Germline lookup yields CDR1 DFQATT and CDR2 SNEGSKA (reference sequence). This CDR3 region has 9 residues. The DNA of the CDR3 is TGCAGTGCCCAGGGGGCACCTATATTT. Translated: CSAQGAPIF.

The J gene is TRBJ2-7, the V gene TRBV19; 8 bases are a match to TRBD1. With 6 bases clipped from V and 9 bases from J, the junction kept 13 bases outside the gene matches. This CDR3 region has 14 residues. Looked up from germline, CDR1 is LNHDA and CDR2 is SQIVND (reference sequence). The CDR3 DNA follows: TGTGCCAGTAGCAAGACAGGGGCGGACCGACTGCAGTACTTC. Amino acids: CASSKTGADRLQYF.

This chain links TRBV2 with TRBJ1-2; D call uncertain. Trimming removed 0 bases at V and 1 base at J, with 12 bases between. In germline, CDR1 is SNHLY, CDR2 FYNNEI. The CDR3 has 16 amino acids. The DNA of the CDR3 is TGTGCCAGCAGTGAAGCGCAGCAGGTTCGTAACTATGGCTACACCTTC. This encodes CASSEAQQVRNYGYTF.

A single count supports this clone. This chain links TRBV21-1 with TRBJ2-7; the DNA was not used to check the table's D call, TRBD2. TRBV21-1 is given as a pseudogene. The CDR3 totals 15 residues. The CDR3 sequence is CASSKGLAGRALPYF. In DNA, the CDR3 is TGTGCCAGCAGCAAAGGACTAGCGGGTCGGGCCCTCCCGTACTTC.

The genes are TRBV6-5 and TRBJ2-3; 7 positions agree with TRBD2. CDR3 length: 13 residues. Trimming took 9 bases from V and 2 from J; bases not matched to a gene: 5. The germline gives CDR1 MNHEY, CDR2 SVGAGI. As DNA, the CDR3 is TGTGCCAGTCAGCGGGACCTCACAGATACGCAGTATTTT. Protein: CASQRDLTDTQYF.

CDR3 residues: CASSQDRLVRDRKSPLHF. The CDR3 coding sequence is TGCGCCAGCAGCCAAGATCGCTTGGTGAGGGACAGGAAATCACCCCTCCACTTT. V is TRBV4-1 and J is TRBJ1-6; 8 bases line up with TRBD1. CDR1 is MGHRA, CDR2 YSYEKL, per germline. The CDR3 runs to 18 residues. Trimming took 0 bases from V and 10 from J; bases not matched to a gene: 14.

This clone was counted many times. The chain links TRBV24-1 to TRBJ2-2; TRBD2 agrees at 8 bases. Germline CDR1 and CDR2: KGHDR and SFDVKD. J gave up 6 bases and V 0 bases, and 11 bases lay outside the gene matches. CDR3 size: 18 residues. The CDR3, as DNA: TGTGCCACCAGTGATTTGGACGGGGCGCGCGGGGGGCCCGGGGAGCTGTTTTTT. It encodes CATSDLDGARGGPGELFF.

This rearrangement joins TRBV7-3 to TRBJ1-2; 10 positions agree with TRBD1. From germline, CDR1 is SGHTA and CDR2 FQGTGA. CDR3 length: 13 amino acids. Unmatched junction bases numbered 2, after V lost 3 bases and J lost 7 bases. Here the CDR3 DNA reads TGTGCCAGCAGCTTCGGGACAGGGGTTGGCTACACCTTC. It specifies CASSFGTGVGYTF.

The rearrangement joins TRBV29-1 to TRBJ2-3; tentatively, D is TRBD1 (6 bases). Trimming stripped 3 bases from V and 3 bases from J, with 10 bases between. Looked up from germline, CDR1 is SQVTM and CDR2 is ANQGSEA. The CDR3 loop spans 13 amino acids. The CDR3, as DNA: TGCAGCGTTGATGTCCAGGGGACAGATACGCAGTATTTT. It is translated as CSVDVQGTDTQYF.

Here the CDR3 reads CASSLFSGLSPLHF. The CDR3 DNA follows: TGTGCCAGCAGTTTATTTTCAGGTCTCTCACCCCTCCACTTT. J is TRBJ1-6 and V is TRBV27; D gene uncertain. CDR1 MNHEY and CDR2 SMNVEV come from the germline V gene (reference sequence). The V end lost 1 base, the J end lost 10 bases, and 11 bases lay between the germline ends. The CDR3 covers 14 residues.

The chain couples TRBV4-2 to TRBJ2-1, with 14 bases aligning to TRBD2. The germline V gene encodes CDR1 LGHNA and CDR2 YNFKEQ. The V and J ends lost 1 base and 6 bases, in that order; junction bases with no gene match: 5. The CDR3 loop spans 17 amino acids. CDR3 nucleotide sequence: TGTGCCAGCAGCCAAGGTGGGACTAGCGGGAGACCCAATGAGCAGTTCTTC. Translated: CASSQGGTSGRPNEQFF.

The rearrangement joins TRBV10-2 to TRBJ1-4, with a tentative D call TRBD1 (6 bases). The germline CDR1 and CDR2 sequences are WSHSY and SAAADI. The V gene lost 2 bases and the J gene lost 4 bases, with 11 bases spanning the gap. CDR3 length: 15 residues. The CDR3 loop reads CASSERRGNNEKLFF. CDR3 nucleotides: TGCGCCAGCAGTGAGCGCAGGGGCAATAATGAAAAACTGTTTTTT.

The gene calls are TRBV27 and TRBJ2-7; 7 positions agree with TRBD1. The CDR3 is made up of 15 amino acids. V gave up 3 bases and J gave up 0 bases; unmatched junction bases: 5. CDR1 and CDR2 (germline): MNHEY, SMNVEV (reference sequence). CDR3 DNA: TGTGCCAGCAGTTTTATTGGGGACAGCTCCTACGAGCAGTACTTC. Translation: CASSFIGDSSYEQYF.

In DNA form, the CDR3 reads TGCGCCAGCAGGGGAGAAGCCCGGGACGAGCAGTACTTC. Translation gives CASRGEARDEQYF. The chain joins TRBV5-1 to TRBJ2-7, with D maybe TRBD2 (5 bases). V dropped 5 bases and J dropped 5 bases, with 14 bases sitting between them. In germline, CDR1 is SGHRS, CDR2 YFSETQ. The length of the CDR3 is 13 residues. The full variable domain, completed using reference TRBV5-1 and TRBJ2-7, is KAGVTQTPRYLIKTRGQQVTLSCSPISGHRSVSWYQQTPGQGLQFLFEYFSETQRNKGNFPGRFSGRQFSNSRSEMNVSTLELGDSALYLCASRGEARDEQYFGPGTRLTVT.

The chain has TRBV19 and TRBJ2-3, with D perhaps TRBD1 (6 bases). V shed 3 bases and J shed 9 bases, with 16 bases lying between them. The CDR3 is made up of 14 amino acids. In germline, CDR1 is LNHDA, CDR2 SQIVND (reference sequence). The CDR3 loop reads CASSIEVGAGTQYF. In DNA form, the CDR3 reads TGTGCCAGTAGTATTGAGGTGGGGGCAGGGACGCAGTATTTT.